This entry lists 23 T cell receptor beta chains sequenced from one sample in a study of T cell repertoires in ileal Crohn's disease (dated by TCRdb to about 2019). The method was the immunoSEQ multiplex PCR assay. In its TCRdb copy, this immuneACCESS table keeps in-frame sequences only and misses some clones. Where compared with another copy, unresolved V genes explain less than half of these, and the others have no known cause. In this sample the table shows approximately 15,000 clones, 80% to 85% of which occur a single time. The ten most abundant clones make up approximately 6.9% of the sample. Sequencing was carried out using ileal tissue. The receptors come from an adult with Crohn's disease.

This chain connects TRBV5-1 to TRBJ1-1; perhaps TRBD1 as D (6 bases). From germline, CDR1 is SGHRS and CDR2 YFSETQ. V gave up 1 base and J gave up 6 bases, with 16 bases separating them. The CDR3 length is 15 residues. CDR3 residues: CASSLNTNRASEAFF. CDR3 DNA: TGCGCCAGCAGCTTGAATACAAACAGGGCTTCTGAAGCTTTCTTT.

V usage is TRBV27 and J usage is TRBJ1-1; D remains ambiguous. V was shortened by 2 bases and J by 0 bases, with 13 bases between the two germline ends. Germline values: CDR1 MNHEY, CDR2 SMNVEV (reference sequence). The CDR3 is made up of 16 amino acids. CDR3: CASSLSVGRMNTEAFF. In DNA, the CDR3 is TGTGCCAGCAGTTTAAGTGTTGGCAGAATGAACACTGAAGCTTTCTTT.

This clone counts as medium-sized. The V gene is TRBV10-3, the J gene TRBJ1-2; tentatively, D is TRBD1 (6 bases). This CDR3 region has 14 residues. The germline V and J ends were trimmed by 2 bases and 3 bases, with 10 bases remaining between them. The germline gives CDR1 ENHRY, CDR2 SYGVKD. CDR3 nucleotide sequence: TGTGCCATCAGTGAGGCAGGGGCGGACTATGGCTACACCTTC. Translating it yields CAISEAGADYGYTF.

The gene calls are TRBV7-6 and TRBJ2-5, with unresolved D. CDR1 and CDR2 from the germline V gene are SGHVS and FNYEAQ. The length of the CDR3 is 13 residues. With 1 base removed from V and 2 bases from J, the gap between germline ends came to 5 bases. The CDR3 here is CASSLGYQETQYF. CDR3 coding DNA: TGTGCCAGCAGCTTAGGCTATCAAGAGACCCAGTACTTC.

This chain links TRBV7-2 with TRBJ1-6; maybe TRBD1 (6 bases). The V gene's germline CDR1 is SGHTA and CDR2 FQGNSA. The CDR3 runs 15 residues. V was trimmed by 5 bases and J by 0 bases, leaving 8 bases between them. The CDR3 region is CASSRDISYNSPLHF. The CDR3 DNA is TGTGCCAGCAGCCGGGACATCTCCTATAATTCACCCCTCCACTTT.

In the case of this clone: A junction boundary mismatches the germline segment, possibly from a read error. The chain carries TRBV7-3 and TRBJ2-3; 7 bases line up with TRBD2. This CDR3 has 12 residues. Germline V lookup: CDR1 SGHTA, CDR2 FQGTGA. The CDR3: CASSGQGLVKVF. In DNA form, the CDR3 reads TGTGCCAGCAGTGGCCAAGGACTAGTTAAGGTTTTT.

The chain employs TRBV11-2 and TRBJ1-1, with a weak D call TRBD1 (5 bases). Germline V gene data show CDR1 as SGHAT and CDR2 as FQNNGV. V was trimmed by 5 bases and J by 6 bases, leaving 19 bases between them. This CDR3 spans 15 amino acids. This CDR3 is CASSPSGRVQSEAFF. The CDR3 DNA reads as TGTGCCAGCAGCCCATCCGGCAGGGTTCAATCTGAAGCTTTCTTT.

The CDR3 spells CASREQSAIYEQYF. The CDR3 DNA sequence: TGTGCCAGCAGGGAGCAATCGGCTATCTACGAGCAGTACTTC. The chain links TRBV2 to TRBJ2-7, with D unresolved. Germline V gene lookup returns CDR1 SNHLY and CDR2 FYNNEI. Deletions cut 6 bases from V and 3 bases from J, with 15 bases between. The CDR3 runs 14 residues.

This rearrangement joins TRBV7-8 to TRBJ1-1, with D tentatively TRBD1 (5 bases). The CDR3 is made up of 16 amino acids. Between the trimmed V and J ends, which lost 2 bases and 0 bases, there was a span of 13 bases. Germline CDR1 SGHVS, CDR2 FQNEAQ. The CDR3 sequence is CASSLYPRTMNTEAFF. The CDR3 bases are TGTGCCAGCAGCTTATACCCCAGGACAATGAACACTGAAGCTTTCTTT.

This chain joins TRBV5-4 and TRBJ2-7, with 10 nucleotides matching TRBD2. Germline CDR1 and CDR2: SGHNT and YYREEE (reference sequence). This CDR3 contains 16 residues. J was trimmed by 2 bases and V by 4 bases; bases with no gene match: 9. CDR3: CASSTDPGTSAYEQYF. The CDR3 DNA sequence: TGTGCCAGCAGCACGGATCCCGGGACTAGCGCCTACGAGCAGTACTTC. Full variable domain (outside the CDR3, taken from reference TRBV5-4 and TRBJ2-7): ETGVTQSPTHLIKTRGQQVTLRCSSQSGHNTVSWYQQALGQGPQFIFQYYREEENGRGNFPPRFSGLQFPNYSSELNVNALELDDSALYLCASSTDPGTSAYEQYFGPGTRLTVT.

V is TRBV12-5 and J is TRBJ1-4; D gene ambiguous. This CDR3 comprises 16 residues. Trimming stripped 2 bases from V and 8 bases from J, with 18 bases between. Germline V gives CDR1 LGHNT, CDR2 FRNRAP. CDR3 sequence (DNA): TGTGCTAGTGGTTTGTGGTCCTGGGCCCCATTAGAAAAACTGTTTTTT. Its protein product is CASGLWSWAPLEKLFF.

The chain joins TRBV30 to TRBJ1-6; D is ambiguous. The germline gives CDR1 GTSNPN, CDR2 SVGIG (reference sequence). V shed 5 bases and J shed 9 bases, with 20 bases lying between them. The CDR3 totals 15 residues. In DNA form, the CDR3 reads TGTGCCTGGGAAGCCAGCGACCGGAGGAGTTCACCCCTCCACTTT. Translated: CAWEASDRRSSPLHF.

The chain combines TRBV5-1 with TRBJ2-1, with D maybe TRBD2 (6 bases). This CDR3 has 14 residues. Germline CDR1 reads SGHRS; CDR2 reads YFSETQ. The germline V and J ends were trimmed by 4 bases and 4 bases, with 12 bases remaining between them. The CDR3 region has the DNA TGCGCCAGCAGCCGTACCGGGGGTTACAATGAGCAGTTCTTC. Protein product: CASSRTGGYNEQFF.

The rearrangement links TRBV6-5 to TRBJ1-3; D is unresolved. V was cut by 4 bases and J by 2 bases, with 15 bases left in between. Germline assignment: CDR1 MNHEY and CDR2 SVGAGI. This CDR3 is built from 16 residues. CDR3 nucleotides: TGTGCCAGCAGTTTGGAGAACCGGGGAGCTGGAAACACCATATATTTT. This translates into CASSLENRGAGNTIYF.

The rearrangement uses TRBV5-8 and TRBJ1-5; D uncertain. Per the germline V gene, CDR1 is SGHTS and CDR2 is YDEGEE. The V and J ends lost 4 bases and 0 bases respectively, with 11 bases between them. The CDR3 extends over 15 amino acids. The CDR3 DNA reads TGTGCCAGCAGCGAACGGGGTTATAGCAATCAGCCCCAGCATTTT. Encoded protein: CASSERGYSNQPQHF.

The chain is built from TRBV7-8 and TRBJ2-7; TRBD2 aligns across 10 bases. Germline-derived CDR1 and CDR2 are SGHVS and FQNEAQ. The CDR3 has 15 residues. Trimming at V came to 5 bases and at J to 7 bases, leaving 11 bases not matched to a gene. CDR3 sequence reads: CASSPSLAGVNEQYF. The CDR3 nucleotides are TGTGCCAGCAGCCCTAGCCTAGCGGGAGTCAATGAGCAGTACTTC. Full variable domain (outside the CDR3, taken from reference TRBV7-8 and TRBJ2-7): GAGVSQSPRYKVAKRGQDVALRCDPISGHVSLFWYQQALGQGPEFLTYFQNEAQLDKSGLPSDRFFAERPEGSVSTLKIQRTQQEDSAVYLCASSPSLAGVNEQYFGPGTRLTVT.

This clone was counted once. The V call is TRBV7-2, the J call TRBJ1-2, with TRBD1 identical over 7 bases. The V segment lost 1 base and the J segment 8 bases; nucleotides outside the gene matches: 4. The germline CDR1 and CDR2 sequences are SGHTA and FQGNSA. This CDR3 is 13 amino acids long. The CDR3 reads CASSLGQGRGYTF. The CDR3 nucleotides read TGTGCCAGCAGCTTAGGACAGGGTCGCGGCTACACCTTC.

The J gene is TRBJ2-7, the V gene TRBV7-2; a weak D match, TRBD1 (6 bases). The CDR3 covers 14 residues. Germline loops: CDR1 SGHTA, CDR2 FQGNSA. With 1 base removed from V and 3 bases from J, the gap between germline ends came to 10 bases. The CDR3 region has the DNA TGTGCCAGCAGCTTAGGAGCACAGGGCTACGAGCAGTACTTC. Encoded protein: CASSLGAQGYEQYF. Filled out from reference TRBV7-2 and TRBJ2-7, the complete variable domain reads GAGVSQSPSNKVTEKGKDVELRCDPISGHTALYWYRQSLGQGLEFLIYFQGNSAPDKSGLPSDRFSAERTGGSVSTLTIQRTQQEDSAVYLCASSLGAQGYEQYFGPGTRLTVT.

The chain uses TRBV28 and TRBJ1-2; tentatively, D is TRBD1 (5 bases). The CDR3 consists of 15 residues. The germline V and J ends were trimmed by 10 bases and 3 bases, with 21 bases remaining between them. Per germline, CDR1 MDHEN and CDR2 SYDVKM. This CDR3 reads CAIPTGGARDYGYTF. CDR3 sequence (DNA): TGTGCCATCCCGACCGGGGGTGCTAGGGACTATGGCTACACCTTC.

This clone showed up just once. The chain has TRBV7-2 and TRBJ1-6, with 8 bases matching TRBD1. The junction had 9 bases not matched to a gene; V was cut back by 2 bases and J by 18 bases. CDR1 SGHTA and CDR2 FQGNSA come from the germline V gene. This CDR3 region has 13 residues. For the CDR3, the DNA is TGTGCCAGCAGCTTAAACCAAGCGGGACAGGCCCACTTT. As protein: CASSLNQAGQAHF.

This chain connects TRBV30 to TRBJ1-5, with TRBD1 identical over 10 bases. Germline trimming cut 2 bases from V and 9 bases from J; bases unmatched to any gene: 7. Germline CDR1 is GTSNPN and CDR2 is SVGIG (reference sequence). There are 14 residues in the CDR3. The CDR3 loop reads CAWSPGTGARPQHF. CDR3 DNA sequence: TGTGCCTGGAGTCCAGGGACAGGGGCCCGGCCCCAGCATTTT.

The chain combines TRBV6-1 with TRBJ1-2; a possible D gene is TRBD1 (5 bases). Per germline, CDR1 MNHNS and CDR2 SASEGT. V was cut by 7 bases and J by 6 bases, with 21 bases left in between. CDR3 size: 15 residues. The CDR3 here is CASILQGVHVDGYTF. CDR3 in DNA: TGTGCCAGCATCCTACAAGGGGTGCACGTTGATGGCTACACCTTC.

The V and J genes are TRBV30 and TRBJ1-5, with 7 bases identical to TRBD1. Trimming at V came to 7 bases and at J to 1 base, leaving 4 bases not matched to a gene. The germline V gene encodes CDR1 GTSNPN and CDR2 SVGIG (reference sequence). The CDR3 covers 13 residues. The CDR3 sequence: CALGTDSNQPQHF. CDR3 nucleotides: TGTGCCTTAGGGACAGACAGCAATCAGCCCCAGCATTTT.